The sequence of this TCR beta chain was determined in a study of blood T cell repertoires in COVID-19. Study-wide background: T cells, B-cell-depleted T cells, or PBMCs supplied cDNA or gDNA.

This clone has a single count. Libraries were prepared by immunoSEQ multiplex PCR; TCRdb keeps only in-frame clonotypes and omits some of them. The table records around 280,000 clones, approximately 86% of them present only once. The sequence came from a woman aged 45-60 years who had recovered from COVID-19. Sequencing used peripheral blood.

The CDR3 is CASSTSQGWGYTF. In DNA form, the CDR3 reads TGTGCCAGCAGTACGTCACAGGGGTGGGGCTACACCTTC. The V and J genes are TRBV6-5 and TRBJ1-2; 7 bases line up with TRBD1. The CDR3 sequence is 13 residues long. The germline V gene encodes CDR1 MNHEY and CDR2 SVGAGI. Germline trimming cut 5 bases from V and 8 bases from J; bases unmatched to any gene: 8.